The 5 T cell receptor beta chains given below trace back to one sample, sequenced in a study of shared clonotypes between healthy human individuals. Only CD45RO-negative cells positively selected for CCR7 counted as naive CD8 cells, so terminally differentiated effector memory CD45RA+ cells were excluded. TCRdb's table, derived via immunoSEQ multiplex PCR, lists solely in-frame clones and lacks some. The sample gives fewer than 700,000 clones, around 96% of which show up once; 0.11% is in the top ten. Sequences were obtained from naive CD8+ T cells sorted from blood. The receptors were gathered from a woman aged 25 to 39 in good health.

The gene calls are TRBV5-6 and TRBJ2-2, with D unclear. V lost 3 bases and J 3 bases, leaving 9 bases between the germline ends. CDR1 and CDR2 (germline): SGHDT, YYEEEE. CDR3 length: 14 amino acids. In nucleotides, the CDR3 is TGTGCCAGCAGCTGGGGATCGGACACCGGGGAGCTGTTTTTT. It specifies CASSWGSDTGELFF.

The V call is TRBV7-9, the J call TRBJ2-3, with D tentatively TRBD1 (5 bases). The CDR3 has 16 amino acids. The germline CDR1 and CDR2 sequences are SEHNR and FQNEAQ (reference sequence). The germline V and J ends were trimmed by 5 bases and 0 bases, with 15 bases remaining between them. Here the CDR3 DNA reads TGTGCCAGCAGCCCAAAGAGCCAGGGTAGCACAGATACGCAGTATTTT. Its translation: CASSPKSQGSTDTQYF.

A word on this clone: Other nucleotide sequences in the sample specify the same CDR3. The V gene is TRBV27, the J gene TRBJ2-7; D might be TRBD2 (5 bases). Germline CDR1 reads MNHEY; CDR2 reads SMNVEV (reference sequence). The CDR3 is 13 residues long. Trimming removed 2 bases from V and 3 bases from J, with 8 bases in between. The CDR3 bases are TGTGCCAGCAGTTTAGATGGAGGCTACGAGCAGTACTTC. Translating gives CASSLDGGYEQYF.

About this clone: The same CDR3 can be traced to other DNA sequences in this sample. V usage is TRBV27 and J usage is TRBJ2-7; D ambiguous. Trimming pared 4 bases from V and 0 bases from J, leaving 4 bases between. CDR3 size: 12 residues. The germline V gene has CDR1 MNHEY and CDR2 SMNVEV (reference sequence). CDR3 coding DNA: TGTGCCAGCAGTTCCGGCTCCTACGAGCAGTACTTC. It translates to CASSSGSYEQYF.

This chain links TRBV19 with TRBJ2-5, with no clear D. Germline V gene data show CDR1 as LNHDA and CDR2 as SQIVND (reference sequence). CDR3 length equals 13 residues. The V end was cut by 0 bases, the J end by 4 bases, with 6 bases between. CDR3 in amino acids: CASSIDFRETQYF. The CDR3 DNA reads as TGTGCCAGTAGTATAGATTTCCGAGAGACCCAGTACTTC. The complete variable domain, with remaining parts taken from reference TRBV19 and TRBJ2-5, reads DGGITQSPKYLFRKEGQNVTLSCEQNLNHDAMYWYRQDPGQGLRLIYYSQIVNDFQKGDIAEGYSVSREKKESFPLTVTSAQKNPTAFYLCASSIDFRETQYFGPGTRLLVL.